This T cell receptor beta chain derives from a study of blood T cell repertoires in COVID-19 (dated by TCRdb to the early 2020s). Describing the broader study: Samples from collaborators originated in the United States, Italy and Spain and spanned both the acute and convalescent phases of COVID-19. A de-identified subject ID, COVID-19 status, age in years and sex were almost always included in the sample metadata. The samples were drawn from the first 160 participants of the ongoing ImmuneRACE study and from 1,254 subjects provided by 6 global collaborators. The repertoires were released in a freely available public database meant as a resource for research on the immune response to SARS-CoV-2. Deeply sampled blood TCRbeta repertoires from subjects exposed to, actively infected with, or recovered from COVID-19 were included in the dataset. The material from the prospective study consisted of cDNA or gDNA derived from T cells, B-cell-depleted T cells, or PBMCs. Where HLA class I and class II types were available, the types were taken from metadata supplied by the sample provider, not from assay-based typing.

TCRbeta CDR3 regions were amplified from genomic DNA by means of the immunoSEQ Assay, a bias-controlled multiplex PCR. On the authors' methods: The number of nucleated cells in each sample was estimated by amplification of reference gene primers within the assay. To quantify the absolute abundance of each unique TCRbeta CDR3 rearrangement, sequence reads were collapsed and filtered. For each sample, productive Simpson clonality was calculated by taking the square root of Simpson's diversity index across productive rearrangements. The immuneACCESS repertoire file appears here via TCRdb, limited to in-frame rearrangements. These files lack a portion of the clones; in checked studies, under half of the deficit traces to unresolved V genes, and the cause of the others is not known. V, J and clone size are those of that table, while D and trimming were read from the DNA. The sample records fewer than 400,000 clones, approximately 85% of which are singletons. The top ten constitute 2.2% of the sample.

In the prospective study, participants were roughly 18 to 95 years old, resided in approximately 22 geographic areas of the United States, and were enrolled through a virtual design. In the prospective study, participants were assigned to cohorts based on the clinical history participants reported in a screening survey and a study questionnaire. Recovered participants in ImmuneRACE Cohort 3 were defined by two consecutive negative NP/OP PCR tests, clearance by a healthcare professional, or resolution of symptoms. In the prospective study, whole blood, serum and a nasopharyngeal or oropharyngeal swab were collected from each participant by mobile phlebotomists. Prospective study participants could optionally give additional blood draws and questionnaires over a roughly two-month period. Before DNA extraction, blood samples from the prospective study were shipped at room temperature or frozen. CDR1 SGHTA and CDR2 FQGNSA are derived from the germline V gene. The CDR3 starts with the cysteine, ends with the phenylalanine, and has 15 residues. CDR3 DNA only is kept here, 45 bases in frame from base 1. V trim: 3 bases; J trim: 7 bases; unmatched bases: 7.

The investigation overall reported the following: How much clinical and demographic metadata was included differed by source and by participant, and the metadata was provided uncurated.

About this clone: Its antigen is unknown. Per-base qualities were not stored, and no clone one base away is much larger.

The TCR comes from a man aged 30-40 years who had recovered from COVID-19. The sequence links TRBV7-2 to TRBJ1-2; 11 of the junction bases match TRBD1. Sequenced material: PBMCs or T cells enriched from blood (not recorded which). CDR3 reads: CASSFRPGQGGGYTF. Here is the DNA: TGTGCCAGCAGCTTCCGCCCGGGACAGGGGGGTGGCTACACCTTC.